These 7 T cell receptor beta chains were sequenced from one sample in a study of T cells in Graves' hyperthyroidism and ophthalmopathy (dated by TCRdb to between 2019 and 2020). Library preparation used multiplex PCR. The run used an Illumina HiSeq 2000. The TCR beta CDR3 regions were amplified from RNA transcripts. For the first round of RT-PCR on the TCR CDR3, the HTBI primer set was used together with the Qiagen OneStep RT-PCR kit. TCRdb redid the processing of the public reads, applying fastp at Q25 and MiXCR, and retained in-frame beta chains. Rows with one shared CDR3 protein collapse into an entry with the most common genes and DNA. Present in this sample are over 700,000 distinct CDR3 sequences, approximately 40% of which were seen just once. The leading ten clones occupy around 32% of the sample. The specimen sequenced was blood. The receptors shown here come from a woman in her 40s with Graves' hyperthyroidism.

This clonotype has a count of ten or more. The chain has TRBV9 and TRBJ2-5; D not resolved. Germline lookup yields CDR1 SGDLS and CDR2 YYNGEE. Trimming removed 0 bases from V and 5 bases from J, with 14 bases in between. The CDR3 is made up of 15 amino acids. CDR3 protein: CASSVEAYPSETQYF. The CDR3 DNA follows: TGTGCCAGCAGCGTAGAGGCATATCCTTCTGAGACCCAGTACTTC.

The chain is built from TRBV7-9 and TRBJ1-5, with TRBD1 as a possible D gene (5 bases). The CDR3 totals 17 residues. Trimming cost V 5 bases and J 0 bases, with 17 bases left between them. Germline V gene sequence: CDR1 SEHNR, CDR2 FQNEAQ (reference sequence). CDR3 residues: CASSHARGELSNQPQHF. In DNA form, the CDR3 reads TGTGCCAGCAGCCACGCAAGAGGGGAGCTTAGCAATCAGCCCCAGCATTTT.

This clonotype was counted between two and nine times. This chain connects TRBV27 to TRBJ2-7; D is ambiguous. The CDR3 has 13 residues. Trimming took 3 bases from V and 2 from J, leaving 8 bases between them. Looked up from germline, CDR1 is MNHEY and CDR2 is SMNVEV (reference sequence). Written as DNA, the CDR3 is TGTGCCAGCAGTTTGCAGTCCCCCTACGAGCAGTACTTC. This codes for CASSLQSPYEQYF.

CDR3 DNA: TGTGCCACCAGTGATTCCAGGGCTTATGGCTACACCTTC. Translating gives CATSDSRAYGYTF. The chain combines TRBV24-1 with TRBJ1-2; D is perhaps TRBD1 (5 bases). This CDR3 region has 13 residues. Germline V gene lookup returns CDR1 KGHDR and CDR2 SFDVKD. V dropped 2 bases and J dropped 5 bases, with 8 bases sitting between them.

This sequence joins TRBV10-3 and TRBJ2-7; 7 bases line up with TRBD1. The CDR3 totals 14 residues. V lost 6 bases to trimming and J lost 7 bases; unmatched junction nucleotides: 12. Germline CDR1 is ENHRY and CDR2 is SYGVKD. As DNA, the CDR3 is TGTGCCATCAGGAGCCAAGGGGGCTTGGGAGAGCAGTACTTC. Translation: CAIRSQGGLGEQYF.

A note on this clonotype: This may be a read error, as it is one base from a much larger clone. This sequence joins TRBV20-1 and TRBJ1-2; perhaps TRBD1 as D (6 bases). The CDR3 has 13 residues. V was clipped by 7 bases and J by 8 bases, with 20 bases between them. Germline loops: CDR1 DFQATT, CDR2 SNEGSKA (reference sequence). Written as DNA, the CDR3 is TGCAGTGTAAACATCGGACAGTTGAGCGGCTACACCTTC. This codes for CSVNIGQLSGYTF.

V is TRBV6-2 or TRBV6-3 and J is TRBJ1-1; D is undetermined. The germline gives CDR1 MNHEY, CDR2 SVGEGT. Trimming took 5 bases from V and 10 from J, leaving 14 bases between them. The length of the CDR3 is 12 residues. CDR3 DNA: TGTGCCAGCAGTCTAGTACAGTCGGGAGCTTTCTTT. Translation: CASSLVQSGAFF.